This T cell receptor beta chain was identified during a study of breast tumors, draining lymph nodes, adjacent tissues. General study results and limits: Luminal-like breast cancer showed significantly higher tumor–nontumor repertoire similarity than basal-like. The data were judged consistent with most tumor T cells coming from lymph node and expanding in tumor. Tumor repertoires ranked between lymph nodes and nontumor tissue in diversity, with V and J gene preferences. Tumor T cell lymph node origin was a supported hypothesis, not proven.

MiXCR, applied by TCRdb to the multiplex PCR reads, yields one record per CDR3 protein. The sample lists about 100,000 distinct CDR3 sequences, over 20% seen once, with roughly 1.2% in the top ten. This clonotype was picked up many times. The antigen is not known. Trimming took 5 bases from V and 0 from J, leaving 14 bases between them. The CDR3 runs 16 residues. Germline loops: CDR1 MNHNS, CDR2 SASEGT. Breast cancer patients provided tissue from their axillary draining lymph nodes. This chain links TRBV6-1 with TRBJ1-5; D unclear. The sequenced sample was axillary lymph node tissue. The TCR sequence derives from a female donor with breast cancer. Some clones in this sample may be carry-over from other donors' samples. This chain's CDR3 is CASSPRRSGSNQPQHF. CDR3 DNA sequence: TGTGCCAGCAGTCCGAGGCGTTCGGGTAGCAATCAGCCCCAGCATTTT.